In its sample, the clone carrying this TCR beta chain was seen many times. Its antigen is still unknown. The data were taken from a study of regulatory T cells in long-lasting Graves disease. The overall study: More than 5 years of antithyroid drugs with positive TSH receptor antibodies defined persistent Graves' disease.

This CDR3 comprises 14 residues. Trimming pared 2 bases from V and 3 bases from J, leaving 10 bases between. In germline, CDR1 is SGHAT, CDR2 FQNNGV. Time point indicated: persistent/refractory GD, antithyroid drugs over 5 years with positive TRAb. Extracted RNA from PBMCs served as the source of the TCR library. Findings and caveats of the study: Favored gene segments in persistent disease were TRBV28, TRBJ1-2 and TRBJ2-5. Accuracy may have been reduced by the small sample size.

Library construction for TCR beta used iRepertoire HTBI primers and Arm-PCR of CDR3 regions. TCRdb analysed the multiplex PCR reads with MiXCR anew, one entry per CDR3 protein. The sample has roughly 400,000 distinct CDR3 sequences, roughly 20% seen once. The origin of this receptor is a female donor with Graves disease. This chain uses TRBV11-2 with TRBJ2-5, with D uncertain. This specimen was peripheral blood mononuclear cells (PBMCs), taken when the disease was refractory, from a patient treated with antithyroid drugs. The CDR3 protein is CASSLYSAEETQYF. Here the CDR3 DNA reads TGTGCCAGCAGCTTATACTCAGCCGAAGAGACCCAGTACTTC.